This T cell receptor beta chain was sequenced during a study of blood T cell repertoires in COVID-19. The wider study: COVID-19 samples collected from the United States, Italy and Spain covered acute and convalescent phases. PBMCs, B-cell-depleted T cells, or T cells provided the cDNA or gDNA that made up the material.

This table comes from immunoSEQ multiplex PCR, and its TCRdb copy is limited to in-frame clones, with some not included. Among under 200,000 clones listed, under 85% were seen once. This receptor was obtained from a man aged 50 or older who had recovered from COVID-19. Sequenced sample: PBMCs or T cells enriched from blood (not recorded which).

The CDR3 loop is CATGQGAYGYTF. The CDR3 DNA reads as TGTGCCACCGGACAGGGCGCCTATGGCTACACCTTC. The chain joins TRBV24-1 to TRBJ1-2; 8 nucleotides align to TRBD1. Germline CDR1 KGHDR, CDR2 SFDVKD. V was clipped by 9 bases and J by 4 bases; unmatched bases: 3. The CDR3 has 12 residues.